The 7 T cell receptor beta chains below come from one sample, sequenced in a study of T cells in Graves' hyperthyroidism and ophthalmopathy. Amplification yielded TCR beta CDR3 regions, with RNA transcripts as the source. The HTBI primer set drove a first-round RT-PCR of the TCR CDR3. TCRdb fed the multiplex PCR reads into MiXCR, producing one record per CDR3 protein. The sample shows 300,000 to 400,000 distinct CDR3 sequences, about 18% of them seen only once. The sequenced sample consisted of blood. These receptors all stem from a woman between 45 and 60 years old with Graves' hyperthyroidism.

The chain links TRBV9 to TRBJ2-1; 7 bases align to TRBD1. In germline, CDR1 is SGDLS, CDR2 YYNGEE. The CDR3 has 15 residues. V was clipped by 3 bases and J by 0 bases; unmatched bases: 3. The CDR3 DNA reads as TGTGCCAGCAGCGGACAGGGAAGCTCCTACAATGAGCAGTTCTTC. Encoded protein: CASSGQGSSYNEQFF. The variable domain in full, completed from reference TRBV9 and TRBJ2-1, reads DSGVTQTPKHLITATGQRVTLRCSPRSGDLSVYWYQQSLDQGLQFLIQYYNGEERAKGNILERFSAQQFPDLHSELNLSSLELGDSALYFCASSGQGSSYNEQFFGPGTRLTVL.

DNA of the CDR3: TGCGCCAGCAGCCCGCGGGGGAGCTCCTACGAGCAGTACGTC. Residues: CASSPRGSSYEQYV. The chain recombines TRBV5-1 with TRBJ2-7; TRBD2 aligns across 7 bases. The V gene's germline CDR1 is SGHRS and CDR2 YFSETQ. This CDR3 spans 14 amino acids. The J segment lost 0 bases and the V segment lost 4 bases, leaving 4 bases of the junction unmatched.

V usage is TRBV7-2 and J usage is TRBJ2-7; 7 positions agree with TRBD2. Germline lookup yields CDR1 SGHTA and CDR2 FQGNSA. The CDR3 consists of 16 residues. With V trimmed by 2 bases and J by 0 bases, 7 bases remained unmatched. The DNA of the CDR3 is TGTGCCAGCAGCTTAAGGATAGCGGGTCTCTCCTACGAGCAGTACTTC. Protein product: CASSLRIAGLSYEQYF.

The V call is TRBV28, the J call TRBJ2-1; D remains unclear. CDR1 is MDHEN and CDR2 is SYDVKM in the germline V gene. The CDR3 covers 13 residues. V shed 6 bases and J shed 8 bases, with 14 bases lying between them. CDR3 region: CASRSLGGDEQFF. DNA of the CDR3: TGTGCCAGCAGATCTTTGGGTGGGGATGAGCAGTTCTTC.

This clonotype was found many times. The V call is TRBV20-1, the J call TRBJ1-6; the D is unclear. CDR3 length equals 13 residues. V was shortened by 0 bases and J by 10 bases, with 10 bases between the two germline ends. Germline V gives CDR1 DFQATT, CDR2 SNEGSKA (reference sequence). The CDR3 DNA reads TGCAGTGCTAGAGACAAGGAGGGCTCACCCCTCCACTTT. It encodes CSARDKEGSPLHF.

The chain is built from TRBV6-1 and TRBJ2-3, with 9 bases fitting TRBD2. Germline V gene lookup returns CDR1 MNHNS and CDR2 SASEGT. V was clipped by 10 bases and J by 2 bases; unmatched bases: 7. This CDR3 region has 14 residues. The CDR3 nucleotides read TGTGCCACCCTAGCGGGACCGCCCACAGATACGCAGTATTTT. Amino acid sequence: CATLAGPPTDTQYF.

This clonotype was counted ten times or more. V is TRBV7-9 and J is TRBJ2-7, with 12 bases that match TRBD2. The CDR3 runs to 17 residues. V shed 5 bases, J shed 2 bases, and the junction held 10 bases outside the gene matches. Per germline, CDR1 SEHNR and CDR2 FQNEAQ (reference sequence). As DNA, the CDR3 is TGTGCCAGCAGCCCTAACGGGGGACTAGCGGGTACCTACGAGCAGTACTTC. Its protein product is CASSPNGGLAGTYEQYF.